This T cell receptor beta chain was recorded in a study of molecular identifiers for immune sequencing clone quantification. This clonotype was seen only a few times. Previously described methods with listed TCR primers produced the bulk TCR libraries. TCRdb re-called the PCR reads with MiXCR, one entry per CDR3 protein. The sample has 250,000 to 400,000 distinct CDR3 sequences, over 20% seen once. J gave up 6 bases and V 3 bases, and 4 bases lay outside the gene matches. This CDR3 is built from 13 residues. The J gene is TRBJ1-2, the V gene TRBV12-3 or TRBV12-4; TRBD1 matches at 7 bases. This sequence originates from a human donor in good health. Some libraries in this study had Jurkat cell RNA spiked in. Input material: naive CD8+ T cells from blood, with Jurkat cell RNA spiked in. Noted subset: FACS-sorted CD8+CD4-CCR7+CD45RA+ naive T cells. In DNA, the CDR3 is TGTGCCAGCAGTTTGAGCAGGGGGGATGGCTACACCTTC. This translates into CASSLSRGDGYTF.